The entry below describes one T cell receptor (beta chain). Antigen specificity is unknown. The entry originates in a study of glioma-infiltrating T cells after dendritic cell vaccination. Study at large: Three intradermal dendritic cell vaccine injections were given every two weeks. Study-wide findings and caveats: Only a small number of patients had complete blood and tumor samples.

TCRB CDR3 was amplified from 2 ug genomic DNA or less. Produced via immunoSEQ multiplex PCR; TCRdb's table is partial and in-frame only. The sample lists about 94,000 clones; around 80% were seen once. Germline V gives CDR1 SGHRS, CDR2 YFSETQ. The V segment lost 4 bases and the J segment 7 bases; nucleotides outside the gene matches: 7. The CDR3 totals 14 residues. The time point: after dendritic cell vaccination, including at tumor progression/relapse. No glioblastoma patient carried an isocitrate dehydrogenase mutation. The J gene is TRBJ2-7, the V gene TRBV5-1, with TRBD2 identical over 11 bases. This material consisted of blood, taken after dendritic cell vaccination. The TCR sequence derives from a human donor with glioblastoma. In DNA form, the CDR3 reads TGCGCCAGCAGCGAACTAGCGGGGGAAGGGGAGCAGTACTTC. Amino acids: CASSELAGEGEQYF.